These T cell receptor beta chains were read from a single sample in a study of spatial heterogeneity in lung cancer. Each CDR3 protein gets one entry after TCRdb re-called the 5' RACE reads with MiXCR. The sample has about 40,000 distinct CDR3 sequences, less than 5.5% seen once. This specimen consisted of PBMCs, obtained at surgery. These receptors all stem from a female donor with early-stage non-small cell lung cancer. The CDR3 runs from the conserved cysteine through the conserved F or W. Fields, in order: CDR3 protein, CDR3 DNA, J gene, V gene, D gene, clone size. The D gene is left open where the match is weak. The size entry is marked missing in some rows and otherwise reads once, few, many or a size class.

CASSVLSGVETQYF	TGTGCCAGCAGCGTACTTAGCGGGGTCGAGACCCAGTACTTC	TRBJ2-5	TRBV7-6	TRBD2	many
CASSPVRQANTGELFF	TGTGCCAGCAGCCCCGTAAGGCAGGCCAACACCGGGGAGCTGTTTTTT	TRBJ2-2	TRBV5-5	NA	NA
CSASLASGGARNIQYF	TGCAGTGCTAGTCTGGCTAGCGGGGGGGCCAGGAACATTCAGTACTTC	TRBJ2-4	TRBV20-1	TRBD2	NA
CASSQGDRGFHEQYF	TGTGCCAGCAGCCAAGGGGACAGGGGTTTTCACGAGCAGTACTTC	TRBJ2-7	TRBV16	TRBD1	few
CSATSGGAYEQYF	TGCAGCGCGACTAGCGGGGGGGCCTACGAGCAGTACTTC	TRBJ2-7	TRBV20-1	TRBD2	many
CASSLTEETQYF	TGTGCCAGCAGCCTAACAGAAGAGACCCAGTACTTC	TRBJ2-5	TRBV2	NA	many
CASTTTGTGVEKLFF	TGTGCCAGTACCACTACGGGGACAGGGGTTGAAAAACTGTTTTTT	TRBJ1-4	TRBV19	TRBD1	NA
CAISDRRQSSYEQYF	TGTGCCATCAGTGATCGGAGACAGAGCTCCTACGAGCAGTACTTC	TRBJ2-7	TRBV10-3	NA	many
CAISRNDGGLNTEAFF	TGTGCCATCAGCAGGAATGATGGGGGTCTGAACACTGAAGCTTTCTTT	TRBJ1-1	TRBV10-3	NA	many
CASSLASGGPGDNEQFF	TGTGCCAGCAGCTTAGCAAGCGGGGGGCCCGGGGACAATGAGCAGTTCTTC	TRBJ2-1	TRBV13	TRBD2	few
CASSPPGGMVHTEAFF	TGTGCCAGCAGTCCCCCGGGAGGGATGGTCCACACTGAAGCTTTCTTT	TRBJ1-1	TRBV27	NA	many
CASSRLRGANEQFF	TGTGCCAGCAGCAGACTCAGGGGGGCCAATGAGCAGTTCTTC	TRBJ2-1	TRBV7-6	NA	many
CASSSDRDRGHSEQFF	TGTGCCAGCAGCTCCGACCGGGACAGGGGGCATAGTGAGCAGTTCTTC	TRBJ2-1	TRBV7-2	TRBD1	many
CASGWGSEQYF	TGCGCCAGCGGCTGGGGTTCCGAGCAGTACTTC	TRBJ2-7	TRBV10-2	NA	NA
CAWNLRNHDGYTF	TGTGCCTGGAATCTCCGGAACCACGATGGCTACACCTTC	TRBJ1-2	TRBV30	NA	few
CASSLLGNTEAFF	TGCGCCAGCAGCTTGCTCGGGAACACTGAAGCTTTCTTT	TRBJ1-1	TRBV5-1	NA	many
CASSQETGPYGYTF	TGTGCCAGCAGCCAAGAAACAGGGCCCTATGGCTACACCTTC	TRBJ1-2	TRBV4-2	NA	many
CASSQDHESSYNSPLHF	TGCGCCAGCAGCCAAGATCACGAGAGCTCCTATAATTCACCCCTCCACTTT	TRBJ1-6	TRBV4-3	NA	many
CSATPGLAVLSSYNEQFF	TGCAGTGCAACACCGGGACTAGCGGTCTTAAGCTCCTACAATGAGCAGTTCTTC	TRBJ2-1	TRBV20-1	TRBD2	many
CSARAARWGMGEAFF	TGCAGTGCTAGAGCCGCAAGGTGGGGAATGGGTGAAGCTTTCTTT	TRBJ1-1	TRBV20-1	NA	many
CASSSSTGDTQYF	TGTGCCAGCAGTTCCTCGACAGGGGATACGCAGTATTTT	TRBJ2-3	TRBV12-3/TRBV12-4	TRBD1	NA
CASSFAGGGGGTDTQYF	TGTGCCAGCAGCTTCGCCGGCGGCGGGGGAGGCACAGATACGCAGTATTTT	TRBJ2-3	TRBV7-2	TRBD2	few
CASSQASRNEQYF	TGTGCCAGCAGCCAGGCATCGCGGAACGAGCAGTACTTC	TRBJ2-7	TRBV3-1	NA	many
CASSPNLRQHNQPQHF	TGTGCCAGCTCACCAAACTTGCGACAGCACAATCAGCCCCAGCATTTT	TRBJ1-5	TRBV18	NA	few
CASSGEGGFNQPQHF	TGTGCCAGCAGCGGGGAGGGAGGGTTCAATCAGCCCCAGCATTTT	TRBJ1-5	TRBV2	NA	many
CAISDRGPGGGETQYF	TGTGCCATCAGTGACCGCGGGCCAGGGGGGGGAGAGACCCAGTACTTC	TRBJ2-5	TRBV10-3	NA	many
CASRKHTGELFF	TGTGCCAGCAGGAAGCACACCGGGGAGCTGTTTTTT	TRBJ2-2	TRBV6-4	NA	NA
CASSQDGQAGNTIYF	TGTGCCAGCAGCCAAGATGGGCAGGCTGGAAACACCATATATTTT	TRBJ1-3	TRBV4-2	NA	few
CASSPYGLAGRYEQYF	TGTGCCAGCAGCCCTTACGGGCTAGCGGGGAGGTACGAGCAGTACTTC	TRBJ2-7	TRBV6-2/TRBV6-3	TRBD2	many
CASSYGGADLNEQFF	TGTGCCAGCAGTTACGGCGGGGCGGACCTCAATGAGCAGTTCTTC	TRBJ2-1	TRBV6-2/TRBV6-3	NA	NA
CASSPRRVGQGDPDQPQHF	TGCGCCAGCAGCCCCCGCCGCGTCGGACAGGGAGATCCGGATCAGCCCCAGCATTTT	TRBJ1-5	TRBV4-1	TRBD1	many
CASNPPGRGPMRYTF	TGCGCCAGCAATCCCCCTGGCAGGGGACCGATGCGCTACACCTTC	TRBJ1-2	TRBV4-1	NA	many
CASRVNRDPLNPGANVLTF	TGTGCCAGCAGGGTGAACAGGGACCCCTTGAACCCTGGGGCCAACGTCCTGACTTTC	TRBJ2-6	TRBV28	NA	many
CASSQAGTGELFF	TGTGCCAGCAGCCAGGCTGGGACCGGGGAGCTGTTTTTT	TRBJ2-2	TRBV7-3	NA	many
CASSLYSGMNTEAFF	TGTGCCAGCAGCTTATACTCGGGTATGAACACTGAAGCTTTCTTT	TRBJ1-1	TRBV11-1	NA	NA
CASSLRTVDGYTF	TGTGCCAGCAGCCTCAGGACCGTTGATGGCTACACCTTC	TRBJ1-2	TRBV3-1	NA	NA
CSVAGDQETQYF	TGCAGCGTTGCAGGGGACCAAGAGACCCAGTACTTC	TRBJ2-5	TRBV29-1	NA	many
CASSLAPSGGAYNEQFF	TGTGCCAGCAGCTTAGCCCCTAGCGGGGGGGCCTACAATGAGCAGTTCTTC	TRBJ2-1	TRBV7-2	TRBD2	medium-sized
CASSFSMAAPEAFF	TGCGCCAGCAGCTTTTCGATGGCCGCCCCTGAAGCTTTCTTT	TRBJ1-1	TRBV5-1	NA	many
CASSRPGLGFRQETQYF	TGCGCCAGCAGTCGGCCGGGACTAGGTTTCCGGCAAGAGACCCAGTACTTC	TRBJ2-5	TRBV23-1	TRBD2	many
CASSQDGGKYNEQFF	TGCGCCAGCAGCCAAGATGGGGGGAAATACAATGAGCAGTTCTTC	TRBJ2-1	TRBV4-1	NA	many
CASSQEVRGRGYQTQYF	TGTGCCAGCAGCCAAGAGGTCAGGGGGCGAGGTTATCAGACCCAGTACTTC	TRBJ2-5	TRBV14	TRBD1	few
CASSLLLGLGGELFF	TGTGCCAGCAGCTTACTCCTCGGCTTAGGCGGGGAGCTGTTTTTT	TRBJ2-2	TRBV7-9	NA	many
CASGLASENIQYF	TGTGCTAGTGGTTTGGCATCGGAAAACATTCAGTACTTC	TRBJ2-4	TRBV12-5	NA	few
CASSVGTGPYQPQHF	TGTGCCAGTAGTGTTGGGACAGGACCATATCAGCCCCAGCATTTT	TRBJ1-5	TRBV19	TRBD1	few
CASSQEGFGSREQYF	TGTGCCAGCAGCCAAGAGGGGTTCGGTAGCAGGGAGCAGTACTTC	TRBJ2-7	TRBV3-1	NA	many
CASTLGPREAFF	TGTGCCAGCACCCTGGGACCTCGGGAGGCTTTCTTT	TRBJ1-1	TRBV2	NA	many
CASSLTGGQTNYGYTF	TGTGCCAGCAGCTTAACCGGAGGACAGACAAACTATGGCTACACCTTC	TRBJ1-2	TRBV7-3	NA	many
CASTTHRNIFATNEKLFF	TGTGCCAGTACCACACACAGGAATATCTTTGCAACTAATGAAAAACTGTTTTTT	TRBJ1-4	TRBV19	NA	NA
CACMTEDPGELFF	TGTGCCTGCATGACAGAGGATCCCGGGGAGCTGTTTTTT	TRBJ2-2	TRBV30	NA	many
CASSVARLGGSTDNEQFF	TGTGCCAGCAGCGTAGCAAGATTAGGGGGATCCACCGACAATGAGCAGTTCTTC	TRBJ2-1	TRBV9	NA	NA
CASSSINQGPGSPLHF	TGTGCCAGCAGCTCGATAAATCAGGGTCCCGGTTCACCCCTCCACTTT	TRBJ1-6	TRBV5-6	NA	NA
CATQTGGDYEQYF	TGTGCTACACAGACAGGGGGGGACTACGAGCAGTACTTC	TRBJ2-7	TRBV27	TRBD1	many
CASRPTGGGEQYF	TGTGCCAGCAGACCGACAGGGGGAGGCGAGCAGTACTTC	TRBJ2-7	TRBV2	TRBD1	few
CASTLTVRDEQYF	TGTGCCAGCACCCTGACAGTCAGAGACGAGCAGTACTTC	TRBJ2-7	TRBV12-3/TRBV12-4	NA	few
CSVEGAGYNEQFF	TGCAGCGTTGAAGGAGCGGGTTACAATGAGCAGTTCTTC	TRBJ2-1	TRBV29-1	NA	many
CAISDWEGNEQFF	TGTGCCATCAGTGACTGGGAGGGGAATGAGCAGTTCTTC	TRBJ2-1	TRBV10-3	TRBD2	many